The rows below give T cell receptor beta chains drawn from one sample of a study of T cells in Graves' hyperthyroidism and ophthalmopathy. TCRdb passed the multiplex PCR reads through MiXCR, listing each CDR3 protein once. The sample lists 300,000 to 450,000 distinct CDR3 sequences, less than 15% seen once, with less than 25% in the top ten. Material: blood. The receptors were sampled from a young man with Graves' hyperthyroidism that later progressed to Graves' ophthalmopathy. CDR3s include the opening cysteine and the closing phenylalanine or tryptophan. D genes are given only for firm matches. Clone size is given for some rows only: seen once, a few or many times, or a class if the clone is expanded.

cdr3_aa cdr3_nt v_call clone_size j_call d_call
CASSFFGADTQYF TGTGCCAGCAGTTTTTTTGGAGCTGATACGCAGTATTTT TRBV12-3/TRBV12-4 few TRBJ2-3 .
CASSYGQGNSPLHF TGTGCCAGCAGCTACGGACAGGGGAATTCACCCCTCCACTTT TRBV7-8 many TRBJ1-6 TRBD1
CASSYSRGTGKWEQYF TGTGCCAGCAGTTACTCGCGAGGGACAGGGAAGTGGGAGCAGTACTTC TRBV6-6 many TRBJ2-7 TRBD1
CASSQDERTGSYNEQFF TGCGCCAGCAGCCAAGATGAGAGGACAGGCTCTTACAATGAGCAGTTCTTC TRBV4-1 . TRBJ2-1 TRBD1
CASSYSGQVRADRNEQFF TGTGCCAGCAGTTACTCGGGACAGGTTCGGGCGGATAGGAATGAGCAGTTCTTC TRBV6-5 . TRBJ2-1 TRBD1
CASKAAQNAEAFF TGTGCCAGCAAGGCGGCGCAAAATGCTGAAGCTTTCTTT TRBV6-1 many TRBJ1-1 .
CASYPLSRDTEAFF TGTGCCAGCTACCCACTCAGCAGAGACACTGAAGCTTTCTTT TRBV6-1 many TRBJ1-1 .
CASSLGRAEAFF TGTGCCAGCAGCTTGGGGAGGGCTGAAGCTTTCTTT TRBV5-6 . TRBJ1-1 .
CASSSGRIQRDEQFF TGCGCCAGCAGCTCGGGCCGCATTCAGCGGGATGAGCAGTTCTTC TRBV5-1 few TRBJ2-1 .
CASSLGESGGIQYF TGTGCCAGCAGCTTAGGGGAGTCCGGGGGCATTCAGTACTTC TRBV11-2 many TRBJ2-4 .
CSATLGGTDTQYF TGCAGTGCTACTCTGGGGGGCACAGATACGCAGTATTTT TRBV20-1 many TRBJ2-3 .
CASSLRDRPRDEQFF TGTGCCAGCAGCCTCCGGGACCGCCCAAGGGATGAGCAGTTCTTC TRBV7-9 many TRBJ2-1 .
CSARGGWASSYEQYF TGCAGTGCTAGAGGAGGGTGGGCTAGCTCCTACGAGCAGTACTTC TRBV20-1 . TRBJ2-7 .
CASINPGGYEQYF TGTGCCAGCATTAACCCTGGGGGTTACGAGCAGTACTTC TRBV28 many TRBJ2-7 .
CASSYDRSLPKHSPLHF TGTGCCAGCAGTTACGACCGGTCCCTCCCCAAGCATTCACCCCTCCACTTT TRBV6-5 . TRBJ1-6 .
CASSEGAGGSPAKNIQYF TGTGCCAGCAGTGAGGGTGCTGGGGGGTCACCAGCCAAAAACATTCAGTACTTC TRBV6-1 . TRBJ2-4 .
CASSQVATRGTEAFF TGCGCCAGCAGCCAAGTCGCGACTCGCGGCACTGAAGCTTTCTTT TRBV4-1 . TRBJ1-1 .
CSVESTREGSYEQYF TGCAGCGTTGAGTCGACCAGGGAGGGCTCCTACGAGCAGTACTTC TRBV29-1 . TRBJ2-7 TRBD2
CASSLRQGVGQPQHF TGTGCCAGCAGCTTGCGACAGGGGGTCGGGCAGCCCCAGCATTTT TRBV7-2 many TRBJ1-5 TRBD1
CASSLGSSAYNEQFF TGTGCCAGCAGCTTAGGCAGCTCTGCCTACAATGAGCAGTTCTTC TRBV7-9 many TRBJ2-1 .
CASSLGGGNSPLHF TGTGCCAGCAGCCTCGGGGGGGGGAATTCACCCCTCCACTTT TRBV12-3/TRBV12-4 many TRBJ1-6 .
CASSLGWESNVNEQYF TGTGCCAGCAGCTTGGGTTGGGAAAGCAACGTCAACGAGCAGTACTTC TRBV5-5 few TRBJ2-7 .
CASRTSGNEQFF TGTGCCAGCAGAACTAGCGGAAATGAGCAGTTCTTC TRBV28 many TRBJ2-1 TRBD2
CASSFPGQGKETQYF TGTGCCAGCAGCTTTCCGGGACAGGGGAAAGAGACCCAGTACTTC TRBV7-9 many TRBJ2-5 TRBD1
CASSFSYGNEQFF TGTGCCAGCAGTTTCAGCTACGGGAATGAGCAGTTCTTC TRBV28 many TRBJ2-1 .
CASSVGDSRTDTQYF TGTGCCAGCAGCGTAGGGGACTCCAGAACAGATACGCAGTATTTT TRBV9 few TRBJ2-3 .
CSAIDRGFSYNEQFF TGCAGTGCAATTGATAGGGGTTTCTCCTACAATGAGCAGTTCTTC TRBV20-1 . TRBJ2-1 .
CSPGTGEFNQPQHF TGCAGTCCCGGGACAGGGGAATTCAATCAGCCCCAGCATTTT TRBV20-1 few TRBJ1-5 TRBD1
CASTRRTGGYEQYF TGTGCCAGCACCCGCAGGACAGGGGGCTACGAGCAGTACTTC TRBV6-2/TRBV6-3 . TRBJ2-7 TRBD1
CASSLEGAFNEKLFF TGTGCCAGCAGCTTAGAAGGGGCATTTAATGAAAAACTGTTTTTT TRBV11-3 many TRBJ1-4 .
CASGPPGYQETQYF TGTGCTAGTGGTCCCCCGGGGTACCAAGAGACCCAGTACTTC TRBV12-5 many TRBJ2-5 .
CASSLDSTYEQYF TGTGCCAGCAGCCTGGACAGTACCTACGAGCAGTACTTC TRBV7-8 few TRBJ2-7 .
CASSRTGEIGYTF TGTGCCAGCAGCCGGACAGGGGAAATTGGCTACACCTTC TRBV7-9 few TRBJ1-2 TRBD1
CASRDERSSYEQYF TGCGCCAGCAGGGACGAAAGGAGCTCCTACGAGCAGTACTTC TRBV5-1 . TRBJ2-7 .
CSASTRDRYLRETQYF TGCAGTGCTAGTACTCGGGACAGGTATCTTAGGGAGACCCAGTACTTC TRBV20-1 once TRBJ2-5 TRBD1
CASSLVQRNTGELFF TGTGCCAGCAGCTTAGTGCAAAGGAACACCGGGGAGCTGTTTTTT TRBV7-2 many TRBJ2-2 .
CASSPRAGDHYGYTF TGTGCCAGCAGTCCACGCGCAGGGGATCACTATGGCTACACCTTC TRBV12-3/TRBV12-4 few TRBJ1-2 .
CASGPDYEQYF TGTGCCAGCGGCCCTGACTACGAGCAGTACTTC TRBV2 many TRBJ2-7 .
CASSLGTPAANYEQYF TGCGCCAGCAGCTTGGGAACCCCGGCAGCTAACTACGAGCAGTACTTC TRBV5-1 few TRBJ2-7 .
CASSIGLREAFF TGTGCCAGTAGTATTGGGTTGAGAGAAGCTTTCTTT TRBV19 . TRBJ1-1 .
CSARDGTGGTEAFF TGCAGTGCTAGAGACGGGACAGGGGGCACTGAAGCTTTCTTT TRBV20-1 many TRBJ1-1 TRBD1
CASSVQGVTGNTIYF TGTGCCAGCAGCGTACAGGGTGTCACTGGAAACACCATATATTTT TRBV6-1 many TRBJ1-3 .